A selection of T cell receptor beta chains follows, all from one sample in a study of T cells after somatic rescue of genetic block. This table comes from immunoSEQ multiplex PCR, and its TCRdb copy is limited to in-frame clones, with some not included. This sample has 100,000 to 120,000 clones, with under 95% found just once. Sequencing was performed on peripheral blood mononuclear cells (PBMCs). These receptors originate from a woman younger than 35. CDR3s include the opening cysteine and the closing phenylalanine or tryptophan. The D gene is left open where the match is weak. Only part of the rows carry a size: once, few, many, or a class if the clone is expanded.

V gene: TRBV19; J gene: TRBJ2-2; clone size: -; D gene: -; CDR3 protein: CASSSGELFF; CDR3 DNA: TGTGCCAGTAGCTCCGGGGAGCTGTTTTTT
V gene: TRBV30; J gene: TRBJ2-3; clone size: -; D gene: -; CDR3 protein: CAWSEGDTQYF; CDR3 DNA: TGTGCCTGGAGTGAGGGAGATACGCAGTATTTT
V gene: TRBV5-5; J gene: TRBJ2-5; clone size: -; D gene: -; CDR3 protein: CASRTGGHQETQYF; CDR3 DNA: TGTGCCAGCAGAACCGGGGGGCACCAAGAGACCCAGTACTTC
V gene: TRBV4-1; J gene: TRBJ1-5; clone size: -; D gene: -; CDR3 protein: CASSQAGGDSNQPQHF; CDR3 DNA: TGCGCCAGCAGCCAAGCTGGCGGTGATAGCAATCAGCCCCAGCATTTT
V gene: TRBV7-2; J gene: TRBJ2-7; clone size: -; D gene: -; CDR3 protein: CASSFTGNPAPYEQYF; CDR3 DNA: TGTGCCAGCAGTTTTACAGGCAACCCAGCCCCCTACGAGCAGTACTTC
V gene: TRBV19; J gene: TRBJ1-5; clone size: -; D gene: TRBD1; CDR3 protein: CASNVGGQGFQPQHF; CDR3 DNA: TGTGCCAGTAACGTCGGAGGACAGGGGTTTCAGCCCCAGCATTTT
V gene: TRBV27; J gene: TRBJ1-4; clone size: once; D gene: -; CDR3 protein: CASSQVNNEKLFF; CDR3 DNA: TGTGCCAGCAGTCAGGTTAATAATGAAAAACTGTTTTTT
V gene: TRBV6-5; J gene: TRBJ2-7; clone size: -; D gene: TRBD2; CDR3 protein: CASSPGLATYEQYF; CDR3 DNA: TGTGCCAGCAGTCCGGGACTAGCCACCTACGAGCAGTACTTC
V gene: TRBV5-6; J gene: TRBJ2-2; clone size: -; D gene: -; CDR3 protein: CASSFFTGELFF; CDR3 DNA: TGTGCCAGCAGCTTTTTTACCGGGGAGCTGTTTTTT
V gene: TRBV6-6; J gene: TRBJ1-1; clone size: -; D gene: -; CDR3 protein: CASTLAGHNTEAFF; CDR3 DNA: TGTGCCAGCACACTAGCGGGACATAACACTGAAGCTTTCTTT
V gene: TRBV4-1; J gene: TRBJ2-3; clone size: -; D gene: TRBD2; CDR3 protein: CASSHSGGGTDTQYF; CDR3 DNA: TGCGCCAGCAGCCATAGCGGGGGGGGCACAGATACGCAGTATTTT
V gene: TRBV2; J gene: TRBJ1-1; clone size: -; D gene: -; CDR3 protein: CASRKLGLLNTEAFF; CDR3 DNA: TGTGCCAGCAGAAAATTGGGACTGTTGAACACTGAAGCTTTCTTT
V gene: TRBV29-1; J gene: TRBJ1-1; clone size: -; D gene: -; CDR3 protein: CNVEVSGSPNTEAFF; CDR3 DNA: TGCAACGTTGAGGTATCAGGGAGTCCCAACACTGAAGCTTTCTTT
V gene: TRBV29-1; J gene: TRBJ1-2; clone size: -; D gene: -; CDR3 protein: CSVEDRRANYGYTF; CDR3 DNA: TGCAGCGTTGAAGACCGGAGGGCTAACTATGGCTACACCTTC
V gene: TRBV2; J gene: TRBJ1-4; clone size: -; D gene: -; CDR3 protein: CASSLQLSNEKLFF; CDR3 DNA: TGTGCCAGCAGCCTACAGCTTTCTAATGAAAAACTGTTTTTT
V gene: TRBV10-3; J gene: TRBJ2-3; clone size: -; D gene: TRBD2; CDR3 protein: CAISETGTSGGALSTDTQYF; CDR3 DNA: TGTGCCATCAGTGAAACCGGGACTAGCGGGGGGGCACTAAGCACAGATACGCAGTATTTT
V gene: TRBV19; J gene: TRBJ1-2; clone size: -; D gene: -; CDR3 protein: CASSIGQSFNYGYTF; CDR3 DNA: TGTGCCAGTAGTATCGGACAGTCCTTTAACTATGGCTACACCTTC
V gene: TRBV11-3; J gene: TRBJ2-2; clone size: -; D gene: -; CDR3 protein: CASSFRSYGELFF; CDR3 DNA: TGTGCCAGCAGCTTTCGGAGCTACGGGGAGCTGTTTTTT
V gene: TRBV7-3; J gene: TRBJ1-1; clone size: -; D gene: -; CDR3 protein: CASSVKMDTEAFF; CDR3 DNA: TGTGCCAGCAGCGTTAAGATGGACACTGAAGCTTTCTTT
V gene: TRBV9; J gene: TRBJ2-5; clone size: -; D gene: -; CDR3 protein: CASAKGGQQETQYF; CDR3 DNA: TGTGCCAGCGCAAAGGGGGGGCAGCAAGAGACCCAGTACTTC
V gene: TRBV2; J gene: TRBJ2-5; clone size: -; D gene: TRBD2; CDR3 protein: CASSPGLAGRQTQYF; CDR3 DNA: TGTGCCAGCAGTCCGGGACTAGCAGGTAGACAGACCCAGTACTTC
V gene: TRBV20-1; J gene: TRBJ2-5; clone size: -; D gene: -; CDR3 protein: CSARRQETQYF; CDR3 DNA: TGCAGTGCTAGAAGGCAAGAGACCCAGTACTTC
V gene: TRBV5-1; J gene: TRBJ1-2; clone size: -; D gene: -; CDR3 protein: CASSPGLFNYGYTF; CDR3 DNA: TGCGCCAGCAGCCCGGGATTATTTAACTATGGCTACACCTTC
V gene: TRBV9; J gene: TRBJ2-3; clone size: -; D gene: -; CDR3 protein: CASSVTGTGADTQYF; CDR3 DNA: TGTGCCAGCAGCGTCACCGGGACTGGCGCAGATACGCAGTATTTT
V gene: TRBV10-3; J gene: TRBJ2-1; clone size: -; D gene: TRBD2; CDR3 protein: CAIRPGLAGGPSYNEQFF; CDR3 DNA: TGTGCCATCAGGCCCGGACTAGCGGGGGGGCCTTCCTACAATGAGCAGTTCTTC
V gene: TRBV4-1; J gene: TRBJ2-1; clone size: -; D gene: -; CDR3 protein: CASPTVSLSLRTYNEQFF; CDR3 DNA: TGCGCCAGCCCGACAGTGAGCTTATCCCTCCGGACCTACAATGAGCAGTTCTTC
V gene: TRBV6-5; J gene: TRBJ1-1; clone size: -; D gene: -; CDR3 protein: CASSKQGTGTEAFF; CDR3 DNA: TGTGCCAGCAGTAAGCAGGGGACGGGCACTGAAGCTTTCTTT
V gene: TRBV6-5; J gene: TRBJ1-1; clone size: -; D gene: -; CDR3 protein: CASSYRKDTEAFF; CDR3 DNA: TGTGCCAGCAGTTACAGGAAGGACACTGAAGCTTTCTTT
V gene: TRBV30; J gene: TRBJ1-5; clone size: -; D gene: -; CDR3 protein: CAWSVLQGNQPQHF; CDR3 DNA: TGTGCCTGGAGTGTGTTGCAGGGTAATCAGCCCCAGCATTTT
V gene: TRBV4-3; J gene: TRBJ2-6; clone size: -; D gene: -; CDR3 protein: CASSQGSGAGANVLTF; CDR3 DNA: TGCGCCAGCAGCCAGGGGAGCGGAGCTGGGGCCAACGTCCTGACTTTC
V gene: TRBV5-1; J gene: TRBJ1-4; clone size: -; D gene: TRBD1; CDR3 protein: CASSRTGGQNEKLFF; CDR3 DNA: TGCGCCAGCAGCCGAACAGGGGGCCAGAATGAAAAACTGTTTTTT
V gene: TRBV5-4; J gene: TRBJ1-5; clone size: -; D gene: TRBD1; CDR3 protein: CASSFGTGGRGNQPQHF; CDR3 DNA: TGTGCCAGCAGCTTCGGGACAGGGGGCAGGGGCAATCAGCCCCAGCATTTT
V gene: TRBV28; J gene: TRBJ2-7; clone size: -; D gene: -; CDR3 protein: CASSLSGGVTYEQYF; CDR3 DNA: TGTGCCAGCAGTTTATCCGGGGGCGTCACCTACGAGCAGTACTTC
V gene: TRBV7-3; J gene: TRBJ2-2; clone size: -; D gene: TRBD1; CDR3 protein: CASSSTGGDTGELFF; CDR3 DNA: TGTGCCAGCAGCTCGACAGGGGGAGACACCGGGGAGCTGTTTTTT
V gene: TRBV6-5; J gene: TRBJ2-3; clone size: -; D gene: TRBD2; CDR3 protein: CASRGTSATDTQYF; CDR3 DNA: TGTGCCAGCAGGGGGACTAGCGCCACAGATACGCAGTATTTT
V gene: TRBV7-8; J gene: TRBJ2-7; clone size: -; D gene: TRBD1; CDR3 protein: CASSLAGTGAYEQYF; CDR3 DNA: TGTGCCAGCAGCTTAGCCGGGACAGGGGCCTACGAGCAGTACTTC
V gene: TRBV4-3; J gene: TRBJ2-7; clone size: -; D gene: -; CDR3 protein: CASSPGDRITEQYF; CDR3 DNA: TGCGCCAGCAGCCCCGGGGACCGAATCACGGAGCAGTACTTC
V gene: TRBV6-5; J gene: TRBJ2-7; clone size: -; D gene: -; CDR3 protein: CASRFDRLAYEQYF; CDR3 DNA: TGTGCCAGCAGATTTGACAGACTTGCCTACGAGCAGTACTTC
V gene: TRBV5-1; J gene: TRBJ2-5; clone size: once; D gene: -; CDR3 protein: CASSWDVKETQYF; CDR3 DNA: TGCGCCAGCAGCTGGGACGTGAAAGAGACCCAGTACTTC